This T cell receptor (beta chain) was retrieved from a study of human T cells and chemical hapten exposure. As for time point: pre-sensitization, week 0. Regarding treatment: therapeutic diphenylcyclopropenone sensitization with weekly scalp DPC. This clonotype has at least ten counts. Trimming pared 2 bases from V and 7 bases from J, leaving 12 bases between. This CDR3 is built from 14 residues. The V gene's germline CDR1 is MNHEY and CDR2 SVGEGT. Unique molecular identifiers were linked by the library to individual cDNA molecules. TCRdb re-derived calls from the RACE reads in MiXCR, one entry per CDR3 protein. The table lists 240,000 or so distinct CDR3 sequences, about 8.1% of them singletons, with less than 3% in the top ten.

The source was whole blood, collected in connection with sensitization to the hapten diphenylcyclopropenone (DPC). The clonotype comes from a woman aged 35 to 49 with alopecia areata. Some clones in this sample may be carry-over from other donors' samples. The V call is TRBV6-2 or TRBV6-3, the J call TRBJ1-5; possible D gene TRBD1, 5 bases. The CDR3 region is CASSYVAGRQPQHF. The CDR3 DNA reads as TGTGCCAGCAGTTACGTGGCAGGGCGCCAGCCCCAGCATTTT.